This TCR beta chain is drawn from a study of T cell clonality in common variable immunodeficiency. Notes on the study in general: TCRbeta clonality was increased in CVID versus healthy controls.

V was trimmed by 1 base and J by 3 bases, leaving 14 bases between them. The CDR3 extends over 16 amino acids. The germline CDR1 and CDR2 sequences are LNHNV and YYDKDF (reference sequence). This clone appeared many times. What it binds is not known. With the read ending 3 residues before the CDR3 end, the germline J gene is used to fill in that end. TCRdb keeps only in-frame clones here, not all; method: immunoSEQ multiplex PCR. Altogether approximately 52,000 clones were found in the sample, and no singletons occur. The TCR sequence derives from a person aged 18-69 years in good health. Sequencing used peripheral blood mononuclear cells. The chain links TRBV15 to TRBJ2-3; possible D gene TRBD2, 7 bases. The CDR3 reads CATSRVGGGFTDTQYF. CDR3 DNA, as far as it was read: TGTGCCACCAGCAGAGTGGGGGGGGGCTTTACAGATACG.